Following are 13 T cell receptor beta chains from one sample sequenced in a study of T cells in Graves' hyperthyroidism and ophthalmopathy. Amplification of TCR beta CDR3 regions used RNA as the template. The TCR CDR3 was amplified in a first-round RT-PCR using the HTBI primer set. TCRdb recomputed calls from the multiplex PCR reads with MiXCR, one row per CDR3 protein. The table records some 400,000 distinct CDR3 sequences, 15% to 20% of them present only once. The sequenced sample consisted of blood. Source of these receptors: a woman aged 18-29 years with Graves' hyperthyroidism.

J is TRBJ1-2 and V is TRBV6-1, with TRBD1 matching over 7 bases. Germline assignment: CDR1 MNHNS and CDR2 SASEGT. The CDR3 is 16 residues long. Trimming took 5 bases from V and 1 from J; bases not matched to a gene: 10. Written as DNA, the CDR3 is TGTGCCAGCAGTCGTCAGGGACAGCCAGTTAACTATGGCTACACCTTC. Residues: CASSRQGQPVNYGYTF.

This clonotype was recorded at least ten times. The chain uses TRBV4-2 and TRBJ2-4; a weak D match, TRBD2 (5 bases). This CDR3 has 18 residues. CDR1 and CDR2 (germline): LGHNA, YNFKEQ. The ends were cut back, 4 bases at V and 5 bases at J, with 24 bases in the middle. The CDR3 DNA reads as TGTGCCAGCAGCCCATCTCCGGGTTTAGGACTTCTTGAAAACATTCAGTACTTC. Encoded protein: CASSPSPGLGLLENIQYF.

This clonotype was seen a handful of times. This chain uses TRBV27 with TRBJ1-1; D perhaps matches TRBD1 (6 bases). This CDR3 region has 13 residues. Germline values: CDR1 MNHEY, CDR2 SMNVEV (reference sequence). V was trimmed by 5 bases and J by 10 bases, leaving 17 bases between them. The CDR3 loop reads CASSRRGGVGAFF. The CDR3 DNA is TGTGCCAGCAGTCGAAGGGGGGGAGTGGGAGCTTTCTTT.

The V gene is TRBV12-3 or TRBV12-4, the J gene TRBJ2-5; D unresolved. The CDR3 runs 14 residues. Trimming took off 6 bases at V and 4 bases at J, with 15 bases between the two ends. The CDR3: CASSFLQLRETQYF. The CDR3 DNA follows: TGTGCCAGCAGCTTTCTTCAGCTAAGAGAGACCCAGTACTTC.

In its sample, this clonotype was seen many times. The V gene is TRBV20-1, the J gene TRBJ1-1, with a possible D match to TRBD1 (6 bases). V was pared by 2 bases and J by 2 bases, with 18 bases between. The germline V gene encodes CDR1 DFQATT and CDR2 SNEGSKA (reference sequence). This CDR3 has 16 amino acids. CDR3 in DNA: TGCAGTGCTAGACCAGGGAGGGGGGGACTAAACACTGAAGCTTTCTTT. Translation gives CSARPGRGGLNTEAFF.

Concerning this clonotype: A read error may be the cause here, since a much bigger clone is one base away. The genes are TRBV27 and TRBJ2-2, with D perhaps TRBD2 (6 bases). This CDR3 is 14 amino acids long. Trimming pared 8 bases from V and 3 bases from J, leaving 13 bases between. CDR1 and CDR2 (germline): MNHEY, SMNVEV (reference sequence). The CDR3 DNA sequence: TGTGCCAGCTACTCTTGGGACTACACCGGGGAGCTGTTTTTT. Encoded protein: CASYSWDYTGELFF.

This clonotype was picked up many times. The chain recombines TRBV18 with TRBJ2-5, with D perhaps TRBD1 or TRBD2 (5 bases each). The CDR3 is 16 amino acids. V was cut by 3 bases and J by 2 bases, with 16 bases left in between. Germline values: CDR1 KGHSH, CDR2 LQKENI. This chain's CDR3 is CASSPGGRAQQETQYF. CDR3 DNA: TGTGCCAGCTCACCCGGAGGCAGGGCCCAACAAGAGACCCAGTACTTC.

The CDR3 DNA reads as TGTGCCATCAGTGAGTCGCGCGGTGGGTACACTGAAGCTTTCTTT. Translating it yields CAISESRGGYTEAFF. This rearrangement joins TRBV10-3 to TRBJ1-1; D call uncertain. CDR3 length: 15 residues. Trimming took off 0 bases at V and 3 bases at J, with 11 bases between the two ends. Germline V gives CDR1 ENHRY, CDR2 SYGVKD.

This clonotype has ten or more counts. V usage is TRBV7-2 and J usage is TRBJ2-7; 8 nucleotides match TRBD1. This CDR3 region has 15 residues. CDR1 and CDR2 (germline): SGHTA, FQGNSA. Trimming removed 5 bases from V and 6 bases from J; junction bases left unmatched: 12. The CDR3 protein is CASSLTDRGPLEQYF. The CDR3 region has the DNA TGTGCCAGCAGCCTGACAGACAGGGGACCCCTCGAGCAGTACTTC.

This clonotype was recorded at least ten times. CDR3 coding DNA: TGTGCCAGCAGTGAAGCCACAGGGACCTACGAGCAGTACTTC. This gives the protein CASSEATGTYEQYF. The chain recombines TRBV6-1 with TRBJ2-7; D possibly corresponds to TRBD1 (6 bases). Germline assignment: CDR1 MNHNS and CDR2 SASEGT. The CDR3 is 14 amino acids. Trimming left V 0 bases short and J 2 bases short, with 8 bases between.

This clonotype has at least ten counts. V is TRBV11-2 and J is TRBJ2-3; a possible D gene is TRBD2 (6 bases). This CDR3 contains 17 residues. Germline CDR1 reads SGHAT; CDR2 reads FQNNGV. Between the trimmed V and J ends, which lost 2 bases and 4 bases, there was a span of 19 bases. CDR3 region: CASSLRVKLARSDTQYF. CDR3 nucleotide sequence: TGTGCCAGCAGCTTACGGGTGAAGCTAGCGAGGTCAGATACGCAGTATTTT.

This clonotype showed up many times. The chain has TRBV2 and TRBJ1-5; D ambiguous. Germline assignment: CDR1 SNHLY and CDR2 FYNNEI. Trimming took off 0 bases at V and 0 bases at J, with 9 bases between the two ends. This CDR3 is 16 amino acids long. The DNA of the CDR3 is TGTGCCAGCAGTGAAGCGGCAGAGTATAGCAATCAGCCCCAGCATTTT. Translation gives CASSEAAEYSNQPQHF. Full variable domain (rest looked up from reference TRBV2 and TRBJ1-5): EPEVTQTPSHQVTQMGQEVILRCVPISNHLYFYWYRQILGQKVEFLVSFYNNEISEKSEIFDDQFSVERPDGSNFTLKIRSTKLEDSAMYFCASSEAAEYSNQPQHFGDGTRLSIL.

In this sample, this clonotype turned up many times. The chain carries TRBV12-3 or TRBV12-4 and TRBJ2-2, with D hard to call. The CDR3 spans 13 residues. V shed 8 bases and J shed 6 bases, with 13 bases lying between them. The CDR3 DNA is TGTGCCAGCTCCCCTAACTACCCCGGGGAGCTGTTTTTT. The encoded protein is CASSPNYPGELFF.